One and the same sample provided the 9 T cell receptor beta chains below, sequenced in a study of post-analysis software for immune sequencing data. Study-wide findings and caveats: Among 4 or 5 TRBV segments more frequent in patients than controls were TRBV5-6, TRBV5-1 and TRBV20-1.

No antigen has been assigned to these receptors. Unique molecular identifiers were present in the TCR beta cDNA libraries. A single record per CDR3 protein comes from TCRdb applying MiXCR to the PCR reads. The profile shows roughly 870,000 distinct CDR3 sequences, about 53% of them singletons. The specimen sequenced was blood. These receptor sequences come from a girl between 5 and 17 years old with multiple sclerosis.

The gene calls are TRBV20-1 and TRBJ2-3, with TRBD1 matching over 11 bases. This CDR3 spans 15 amino acids. Trimming removed 3 bases from V and 0 bases from J; junction bases left unmatched: 2. Looked up from germline, CDR1 is DFQATT and CDR2 is SNEGSKA (reference sequence). Here the CDR3 DNA reads TGCAGTGCTAGGGGACAGGGGGGGAGCACAGATACGCAGTATTTT. Amino acids: CSARGQGGSTDTQYF.

This clonotype was found once. The rearrangement joins TRBV7-6 to TRBJ2-5; D is undetermined. Germline V gene data show CDR1 as SGHVS and CDR2 as FNYEAQ. The V gene lost 4 bases and the J gene lost 4 bases, with 16 bases spanning the gap. The CDR3 totals 15 residues. The CDR3, as DNA: TGTGCCAGCAGCTCAGGACGTCCCCGGGTAGAGACCCAGTACTTC. It translates to CASSSGRPRVETQYF.

This clonotype appeared a few times. This sequence joins TRBV25-1 and TRBJ2-3; D is tentatively TRBD1 or TRBD2 (5 bases each). The V gene's germline CDR1 is MGHDK and CDR2 SYGVNS. The CDR3 runs to 16 residues. V was shortened by 4 bases and J by 2 bases, with 16 bases between the two germline ends. CDR3 protein: CASSARGRGTTDTQYF. The CDR3 coding sequence is TGTGCCAGCAGTGCCCGGGGTCGAGGGACCACAGATACGCAGTATTTT.

This clonotype was seen only once. The rearrangement links TRBV18 to TRBJ2-5; no firm D call. The CDR3 contains 14 residues. CDR1 is KGHSH, CDR2 LQKENI, per germline. The germline V and J ends were trimmed by 6 bases and 4 bases, with 15 bases remaining between them. The CDR3, as DNA: TGTGCCAGCTCCCCCGGGCGGAAAGCAGAGACCCAGTACTTC. It yields the protein CASSPGRKAETQYF.

The chain couples TRBV11-2 to TRBJ2-1; 9 bases are a match to TRBD1. The CDR3 has 16 amino acids. Germline CDR1 SGHAT, CDR2 FQNNGV. Unmatched junction bases numbered 12, after V lost 6 bases and J lost 6 bases. Written as DNA, the CDR3 is TGTGCCAGCAGTATACTACCGGGACAGGGCTCCAATGAGCAGTTCTTC. It encodes CASSILPGQGSNEQFF.

V usage is TRBV5-1 and J usage is TRBJ2-7; TRBD1 matches 8 bases. V dropped 7 bases and J dropped 4; count of bases not matched to a gene: 16. This CDR3 has 16 residues. Germline V gene lookup returns CDR1 SGHRS and CDR2 YFSETQ. The CDR3 nucleotides read TGCGCCAGCGGACCTGGCGGGACAGGAGGATTTTACGAGCAGTACTTC. Amino acid sequence: CASGPGGTGGFYEQYF.

The chain recombines TRBV6-5 with TRBJ1-1, with unresolved D. This CDR3 is built from 15 residues. Trimming cost V 7 bases and J 5 bases, with 20 bases left between them. Germline lookup yields CDR1 MNHEY and CDR2 SVGAGI. CDR3 in DNA: TGTGCCAGCACCAGGACCCTGACCTATATGACTGAAGCTTTCTTT. This encodes CASTRTLTYMTEAFF.

The sample holds a few counts of this clonotype. The chain links TRBV27 to TRBJ2-7, with TRBD1 identical over 7 bases. Germline loops: CDR1 MNHEY, CDR2 SMNVEV (reference sequence). The J segment lost 0 bases and the V segment lost 0 bases, leaving 11 bases of the junction unmatched. The CDR3 covers 18 residues. The CDR3 spells CASSLSHMTGSSSYEQYF. The DNA of the CDR3 is TGTGCCAGCAGTTTATCGCACATGACAGGGAGTAGCTCCTACGAGCAGTACTTC.

V gene TRBV6-5 combines with J gene TRBJ1-2; D is undetermined. V lost 5 bases, J lost 8 bases, and 18 bases lay in between. Germline CDR1 is MNHEY and CDR2 is SVGAGI. This CDR3 spans 14 amino acids. CDR3 amino acids: CASSPDLLSRGYTF. The CDR3, as DNA: TGTGCCAGCAGTCCGGACCTATTATCACGGGGCTACACCTTC.